The 3 T cell receptor beta chains reported below all come from one sample, sequenced in a study of T cells in Graves' hyperthyroidism and ophthalmopathy. Amplification of TCR beta CDR3 regions was performed using RNA transcripts as template. HTBI primers were the set used in a first-round RT-PCR of the TCR CDR3. TCRdb fed the multiplex PCR reads into MiXCR, producing one record per CDR3 protein. This repertoire shows about 640,000 distinct CDR3 sequences, more than 20% found once; its top ten account for under 35%. The sample comprised blood. All receptors come from a man younger than 45 with Graves' ophthalmopathy.

The sample holds a few counts of this clonotype. CDR3 protein: CASRPTGGSYNEQFF. The CDR3 nucleotides are TGTGCCAGCAGGCCTACAGGGGGCTCCTACAATGAGCAGTTCTTC. The genes are TRBV12-3 or TRBV12-4 and TRBJ2-1; 8 bases are shared with TRBD1. V was pared by 6 bases and J by 0 bases, with 4 bases of the junction left unmatched. The CDR3 covers 15 residues.

Turning to this clonotype: This clone may be a read error of a much larger clone one base away. The gene calls are TRBV7-9 and TRBJ2-7; 7 bases align to TRBD1. The CDR3 spans 15 residues. Germline CDR1 reads SEHNR; CDR2 reads FQNEAQ (reference sequence). Losses at the gene ends were 3 bases for V and 0 bases for J; bases not matched to a gene: 5. CDR3: CASSFATGDSYEQYF. In DNA form, the CDR3 reads TGTGCCAGCAGCTTTGCAACAGGGGACTCCTACGAGCAGTACTTC.

The chain recombines TRBV6-1 with TRBJ1-1, with a tentative D call TRBD1 (5 bases). V shed 11 bases and J shed 1 base, with 11 bases lying between them. Germline V CDR1 and CDR2: MNHNS, SASEGT. The CDR3 totals 12 residues. CDR3 nucleotides: TGTGCCTGCCCGGGGCGGAACACTGAAGCTTTCTTT. This codes for CACPGRNTEAFF.